This is a list of T cell receptor beta chains from one sample in a study of follicular helper T cells after annual influenza vaccination. Here immunoSEQ multiplex PCR was the method, and the copy in TCRdb shows in-frame clones only, minus some. There are around 1,700 clones in the sample; 80% to 85% occur only once, and around 4.3% lies in the top ten. Source: CXCR5+ CD38- circulating T follicular helper cells from blood, taken on the day of influenza vaccination. The receptors originated from an adult who received the influenza vaccine. Each CDR3 is given with its conserved first and last residue. The D gene is left open where the match is weak. Clone size appears in some rows only: once, few, many, or a class for an expanded clone.

J gene: TRBJ2-1; D gene: NA; clone size: NA; V gene: TRBV4-1; CDR3 protein: CASSQVGNEQFF; CDR3 DNA: TGCGCCAGCAGCCAGGTCGGTAATGAGCAGTTCTTC
J gene: TRBJ1-1; D gene: TRBD1; clone size: NA; V gene: TRBV9; CDR3 protein: CASSVATGLNTEAFF; CDR3 DNA: TGTGCCAGCAGCGTAGCGACAGGGTTGAACACTGAAGCTTTCTTT
J gene: TRBJ2-1; D gene: TRBD2; clone size: NA; V gene: TRBV9; CDR3 protein: CASSPGSGLDNEQFF; CDR3 DNA: TGTGCCAGCAGCCCAGGATCGGGACTAGACAATGAGCAGTTCTTC
J gene: TRBJ1-2; D gene: TRBD1; clone size: NA; V gene: TRBV4-1; CDR3 protein: CASSQTQDRSNYGYTF; CDR3 DNA: TGCGCCAGCAGCCAAACTCAGGACAGGAGTAACTATGGCTACACCTTC
J gene: TRBJ1-3; D gene: NA; clone size: NA; V gene: TRBV19; CDR3 protein: CASSPQYETGNTIYF; CDR3 DNA: TGTGCCAGTAGTCCTCAATATGAAACTGGAAACACCATATATTTT
J gene: TRBJ1-1; D gene: NA; clone size: few; V gene: TRBV7-3; CDR3 protein: CASSFSRNTEAFF; CDR3 DNA: TGTGCCAGCAGCTTTTCAAGGAACACTGAAGCTTTCTTT
J gene: TRBJ2-6; D gene: TRBD1; clone size: once; V gene: TRBV4-1; CDR3 protein: CASSQVGTGGWAGANVLTF; CDR3 DNA: TGCGCCAGCAGCCAAGTTGGGACAGGGGGTTGGGCTGGGGCCAACGTCCTGACTTTC
J gene: TRBJ2-3; D gene: TRBD2; clone size: NA; V gene: TRBV7-2; CDR3 protein: CASRTPGSGVTDTQYF; CDR3 DNA: TGTGCCAGCAGAACCCCGGGGAGCGGGGTAACAGATACGCAGTATTTT
J gene: TRBJ2-1; D gene: TRBD1; clone size: NA; V gene: TRBV15; CDR3 protein: CATSRNTGAYNEQFF; CDR3 DNA: TGTGCCACCAGCAGAAACACAGGGGCCTACAATGAGCAGTTCTTC
J gene: TRBJ1-4; D gene: NA; clone size: NA; V gene: TRBV7-9; CDR3 protein: CASSFGDGDEKLFF; CDR3 DNA: TGTGCCAGCAGCTTTGGGGACGGTGATGAAAAACTGTTTTTT
J gene: TRBJ2-7; D gene: TRBD1; clone size: few; V gene: TRBV11-1; CDR3 protein: CASSSRGTGAYEQYF; CDR3 DNA: TGTGCCAGCAGCTCTCGGGGGACAGGGGCGTACGAGCAGTACTTC
J gene: TRBJ2-1; D gene: NA; clone size: few; V gene: TRBV18; CDR3 protein: CASSPINEQFF; CDR3 DNA: TGTGCCAGCTCACCCATCAATGAGCAGTTCTTC
J gene: TRBJ2-3; D gene: NA; clone size: NA; V gene: TRBV7-2; CDR3 protein: CASSLERRSTDTQYF; CDR3 DNA: TGTGCCAGCAGCTTAGAGCGCAGGTCCACAGATACGCAGTATTTT
J gene: TRBJ1-5; D gene: NA; clone size: NA; V gene: TRBV7-8; CDR3 protein: CASSSGTVSNQPQHF; CDR3 DNA: TGTGCCAGCAGCTCGGGAACAGTTAGCAATCAGCCCCAGCATTTT
J gene: TRBJ1-2; D gene: NA; clone size: NA; V gene: TRBV30; CDR3 protein: CAWRGTNVQGYTF; CDR3 DNA: TGTGCCTGGAGAGGGACGAATGTCCAGGGCTACACCTTC